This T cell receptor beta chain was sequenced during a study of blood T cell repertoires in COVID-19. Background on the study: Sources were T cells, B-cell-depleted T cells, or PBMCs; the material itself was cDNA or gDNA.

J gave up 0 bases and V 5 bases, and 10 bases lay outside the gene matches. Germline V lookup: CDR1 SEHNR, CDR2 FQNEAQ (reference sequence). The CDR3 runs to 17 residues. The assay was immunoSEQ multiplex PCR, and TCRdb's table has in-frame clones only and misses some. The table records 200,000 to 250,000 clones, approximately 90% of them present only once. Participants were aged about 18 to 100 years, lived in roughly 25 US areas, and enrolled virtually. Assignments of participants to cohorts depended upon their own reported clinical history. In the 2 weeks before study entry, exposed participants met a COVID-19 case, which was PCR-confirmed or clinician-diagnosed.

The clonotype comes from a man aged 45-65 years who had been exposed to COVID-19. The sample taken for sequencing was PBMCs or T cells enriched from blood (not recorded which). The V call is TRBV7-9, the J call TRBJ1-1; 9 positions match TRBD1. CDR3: CASSTPPTGGVNTEAFF. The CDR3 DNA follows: TGTGCCAGCAGCACACCTCCGACAGGGGGAGTGAACACTGAAGCTTTCTTT.